The clone carrying this T cell receptor beta chain came up many times. Its antigen is as yet unknown. The source material, RNA transcripts, was used to amplify TCR beta CDR3 regions. With the HTBI primer set, the TCR CDR3 went through a first round of RT-PCR. One entry per CDR3 protein, called by TCRdb with MiXCR from the multiplex PCR reads. Here the sample spans 600,000 or so distinct CDR3 sequences, about 16% being singletons. Germline CDR1 reads SEHNR; CDR2 reads FQNEAQ (reference sequence). V shed 3 bases, J shed 2 bases, and the junction held 4 bases outside the gene matches. The CDR3 runs 14 residues. The entry originates in a study of T cells in Graves' hyperthyroidism and ophthalmopathy. Study as a whole: Any treatment followed the collection of peripheral blood at initial diagnosis.

Study observations and caveats: Ophthalmopathy, which appeared later, was predicted by the model a median about 6.8 months before onset.

The chain links TRBV7-9 to TRBJ2-7; TRBD1 aligns across 7 bases. The TCR comes from a woman in her thirties with Graves' hyperthyroidism. The specimen was blood. CDR3 nucleotides: TGTGCCAGCAGCTTGGGGGACAGACCCTACGAGCAGTACTTC. It encodes CASSLGDRPYEQYF.